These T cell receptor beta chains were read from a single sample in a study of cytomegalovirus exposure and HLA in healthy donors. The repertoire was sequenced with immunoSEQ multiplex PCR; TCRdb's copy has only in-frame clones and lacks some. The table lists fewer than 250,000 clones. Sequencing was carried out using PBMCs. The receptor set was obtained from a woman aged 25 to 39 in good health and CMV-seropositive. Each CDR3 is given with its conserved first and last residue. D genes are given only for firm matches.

CDR3aa: CSVELNYELTGLGYTF
v_gene: TRBV29-1
d_gene: .
j_gene: TRBJ1-2

CDR3aa: CASSPQGPMGAFF
v_gene: TRBV7-9
d_gene: .
j_gene: TRBJ1-1

CDR3aa: CASSSISPTDTQYF
v_gene: TRBV7-9
d_gene: .
j_gene: TRBJ2-3

CDR3aa: CASSLNRGWETQYF
v_gene: TRBV13
d_gene: TRBD1
j_gene: TRBJ2-5

CDR3aa: CASSEWPASYEQYF
v_gene: TRBV25-1
d_gene: .
j_gene: TRBJ2-7

CDR3aa: CASSIGVAYEQYF
v_gene: TRBV27
d_gene: .
j_gene: TRBJ2-7

CDR3aa: CASSGRVGELFF
v_gene: TRBV6-5
d_gene: .
j_gene: TRBJ2-2

CDR3aa: CASSHRESVRGNQPQHF
v_gene: TRBV19
d_gene: .
j_gene: TRBJ1-5

CDR3aa: CASSSAGESGQYF
v_gene: TRBV10-1
d_gene: TRBD2
j_gene: TRBJ2-7

CDR3aa: CASSIAQGATNEQFF
v_gene: TRBV19
d_gene: TRBD1
j_gene: TRBJ2-1

CDR3aa: CASSYHRAAFNEQFF
v_gene: TRBV6-5
d_gene: .
j_gene: TRBJ2-1

CDR3aa: CASSLVPGSAGNTIYF
v_gene: TRBV7-2
d_gene: .
j_gene: TRBJ1-3

CDR3aa: CASTFVLGGLTSGELFF
v_gene: TRBV7-2
d_gene: .
j_gene: TRBJ2-2

CDR3aa: CASSLDGGWELFTF
v_gene: TRBV5-1
d_gene: .
j_gene: TRBJ1-2

CDR3aa: CASSLRSGTGITDTQYF
v_gene: TRBV11-3
d_gene: TRBD1
j_gene: TRBJ2-3

CDR3aa: CASSPGQGDYFEQPQHF
v_gene: TRBV18
d_gene: TRBD1
j_gene: TRBJ1-5

CDR3aa: CASSLTGSERDYGYTF
v_gene: TRBV5-6
d_gene: .
j_gene: TRBJ1-2

CDR3aa: CASSEVQGWETQYF
v_gene: TRBV25-1
d_gene: .
j_gene: TRBJ2-5

CDR3aa: CASSHDRPEGYTF
v_gene: TRBV6-5
d_gene: .
j_gene: TRBJ1-2

CDR3aa: CASSEAEGNYGYTF
v_gene: TRBV2
d_gene: .
j_gene: TRBJ1-2

CDR3aa: CASSQTGDSGNTIYF
v_gene: TRBV7-2
d_gene: TRBD1
j_gene: TRBJ1-3

CDR3aa: CASSFTGNSYEQYF
v_gene: TRBV5-1
d_gene: .
j_gene: TRBJ2-7

CDR3aa: CASSESGTSGSYEQYF
v_gene: TRBV10-2
d_gene: TRBD2
j_gene: TRBJ2-7

CDR3aa: CASRSDSSGNTIYF
v_gene: TRBV6-5
d_gene: .
j_gene: TRBJ1-3

CDR3aa: CASSFGGSETQYF
v_gene: TRBV7-2
d_gene: TRBD2
j_gene: TRBJ2-5

CDR3aa: CASGLVIAGDQETQYF
v_gene: TRBV12-5
d_gene: TRBD2
j_gene: TRBJ2-5

CDR3aa: CASSPSGPDGYTF
v_gene: TRBV18
d_gene: .
j_gene: TRBJ1-2

CDR3aa: CATEQGELFF
v_gene: TRBV7-9
d_gene: TRBD1
j_gene: TRBJ1-4

CDR3aa: CASSTVARNRTGSSGYTF
v_gene: TRBV5-8
d_gene: TRBD1
j_gene: TRBJ1-2

CDR3aa: CASSLPGQLEQYF
v_gene: TRBV18
d_gene: TRBD1
j_gene: TRBJ2-7

CDR3aa: CAWSVGGAGGYTF
v_gene: TRBV30
d_gene: TRBD1
j_gene: TRBJ1-2

CDR3aa: CASSLSAWTGESNQPQHF
v_gene: TRBV5-5
d_gene: TRBD1
j_gene: TRBJ1-5

CDR3aa: CASSLEQDTEAFF
v_gene: TRBV7-9
d_gene: .
j_gene: TRBJ1-1

CDR3aa: CAITRDSLYEQYF
v_gene: TRBV10-3
d_gene: .
j_gene: TRBJ2-7

CDR3aa: CASSSGLAAGELFF
v_gene: TRBV7-8
d_gene: TRBD2
j_gene: TRBJ2-2

CDR3aa: CASSSRLAGDSYNEQFF
v_gene: TRBV7-8
d_gene: TRBD2
j_gene: TRBJ2-1

CDR3aa: CASSLALVSGGPYNNEQFF
v_gene: TRBV5-1
d_gene: TRBD2
j_gene: TRBJ2-1

CDR3aa: CASSSQGAGYEQYF
v_gene: TRBV27
d_gene: .
j_gene: TRBJ2-7

CDR3aa: CASSLRQGDGYTF
v_gene: TRBV5-4
d_gene: .
j_gene: TRBJ1-2

CDR3aa: CSPSGDNEQFF
v_gene: TRBV20-1
d_gene: TRBD2
j_gene: TRBJ2-1

CDR3aa: CASSPGVAANEQFF
v_gene: TRBV7-2
d_gene: .
j_gene: TRBJ2-1

CDR3aa: CASSYPSGKDNEQFF
v_gene: TRBV6-6
d_gene: TRBD2
j_gene: TRBJ2-1

CDR3aa: CASSLDGRAYEQFF
v_gene: TRBV7-2
d_gene: TRBD2
j_gene: TRBJ2-1

CDR3aa: CASRTAQSYEQYF
v_gene: TRBV19
d_gene: .
j_gene: TRBJ2-7

CDR3aa: CASSEPSDTQYF
v_gene: TRBV5-1
d_gene: .
j_gene: TRBJ2-3

CDR3aa: CASSPQGVETQYF
v_gene: TRBV19
d_gene: .
j_gene: TRBJ2-5

CDR3aa: CASSSPGTIYEQYF
v_gene: TRBV5-8
d_gene: .
j_gene: TRBJ2-7

CDR3aa: CASSQEVGVGGETQYF
v_gene: TRBV4-3
d_gene: .
j_gene: TRBJ2-5

CDR3aa: CASSLGSSSFDRDEQYF
v_gene: TRBV14
d_gene: TRBD1
j_gene: TRBJ2-7

CDR3aa: CASSSGQVLHEQFF
v_gene: TRBV7-9
d_gene: TRBD1
j_gene: TRBJ2-1

CDR3aa: CSVAQGASSYNEQFF
v_gene: TRBV29-1
d_gene: TRBD1
j_gene: TRBJ2-1

CDR3aa: CASSLGLALPYEQYF
v_gene: TRBV14
d_gene: TRBD2
j_gene: TRBJ2-7

CDR3aa: CASSEPSGQNTEAFF
v_gene: TRBV2
d_gene: .
j_gene: TRBJ1-1

CDR3aa: CSARVRDTQYF
v_gene: TRBV20-1
d_gene: .
j_gene: TRBJ2-3

CDR3aa: CASSQDGQSMAQPQHF
v_gene: TRBV4-1
d_gene: .
j_gene: TRBJ1-5

CDR3aa: CSVGDRGHEKLFF
v_gene: TRBV29-1
d_gene: TRBD1
j_gene: TRBJ1-4

CDR3aa: CASSLNRVRPGTEAFF
v_gene: TRBV5-1
d_gene: .
j_gene: TRBJ1-1

CDR3aa: CASSLVDGLTNEQFF
v_gene: TRBV5-1
d_gene: .
j_gene: TRBJ2-1

CDR3aa: CASSLRSGGGTYEQYF
v_gene: TRBV7-2
d_gene: TRBD2
j_gene: TRBJ2-7

CDR3aa: CASSSGIYTEAFF
v_gene: TRBV7-6
d_gene: .
j_gene: TRBJ1-1